The rows below give T cell receptor beta chains drawn from one sample of a study of HIV-infected patients and healthy controls. TCRdb recomputed calls from the 5' RACE reads with MiXCR, one row per CDR3 protein. The sample has under 70,000 distinct CDR3 sequences; about a fifth are singletons. The sequencing input was CD4+ T cells from blood. Receptor source: a human donor in good health. The CDR3 runs from the conserved cysteine through the conserved F or W. The D gene is left open where the match is weak. The listing skips clone size in some rows; elsewhere it reads once, few, many or a size class.

>TRBJ2-2|-|TRBV29-1|many
TGCAGCGTCGCGGGACGGACGAACACCGGGGAGCTGTTTTTT
CSVAGRTNTGELFF
>TRBJ2-7|-|TRBV6-2/TRBV6-3|-
TGTGCCAGCAGTTGGGGCCGATCCTACGAGCAGTACTTC
CASSWGRSYEQYF
>TRBJ2-3|TRBD2|TRBV6-4|once
TGTGCCAGCAGTGCTAGCGGGAGCTATACGCAGTATTTT
CASSASGSYTQYF
>TRBJ1-2|TRBD1|TRBV20-1|-
TGCAGTGCTAGAGACCGGAGGCAGGGGTCCGGGACAGGGTCCTTC
CSARDRRQGSGTGSF
>TRBJ2-1|TRBD2|TRBV7-2|few
TGTGCCAGCAGCCCCGGAGGGCTAGCGGGTCCTTCCTACAATGAGCAGTTCTTC
CASSPGGLAGPSYNEQFF
>TRBJ2-7|TRBD1|TRBV29-1|-
TGCAGCGTTGATGCATCGCCGGGACAGGTCGCCGAGCAGTACTTC
CSVDASPGQVAEQYF
>TRBJ1-6|TRBD1|TRBV19|-
TGTGCCAGTAGTAGGGGACAGGGTCATAATTCACCCCTCCACTTT
CASSRGQGHNSPLHF
>TRBJ1-5|TRBD1|TRBV27|-
TGTGCCAGCAAGGACAGGGAGGCTCAGCCCCAGCATTTT
CASKDREAQPQHF
>TRBJ1-1|-|TRBV24-1|few
TGTGCCACCAGTGATTTTACAAGTAGCGGCGCTTTCTTT
CATSDFTSSGAFF
>TRBJ2-5|-|TRBV11-2|few
TGTGCCAGCAGCCTAACCGGGACTCTGACCCAAGAGACCCAGTACTTC
CASSLTGTLTQETQYF
>TRBJ2-7|TRBD1|TRBV6-6|-
TGTGCCAGCAGTTACCCCAAGGGACAGGTTAAGCAGTACTTC
CASSYPKGQVKQYF
>TRBJ1-1|-|TRBV5-4|few
TGTGCCAGCAGCTTGGTGGGCCGGAACACTGAAGCTTTCTTT
CASSLVGRNTEAFF
>TRBJ1-1|TRBD1|TRBV6-5|many
TGTGCCAGCAGTTCCCCCGGGACAGGGTTGTCGAACACTGAAGCTTTCTTT
CASSSPGTGLSNTEAFF
>TRBJ2-7|TRBD1|TRBV19|-
TGTGCCAGTAGCACGACAGGGGGTAATTCCTACGAGCAGTACTTC
CASSTTGGNSYEQYF
>TRBJ2-3|-|TRBV27|many
TGTGCCAGCAGTTTGGACCCCCGGGGTCTAAATACGCAGTATTTT
CASSLDPRGLNTQYF
>TRBJ1-1|-|TRBV30|many
TGTGCCTGGAGTGTATCACAGATTGAAGCTTTCTTT
CAWSVSQIEAFF
>TRBJ1-2|TRBD1|TRBV6-2/TRBV6-3|many
TGTGCCAGCAGCAAGGACAGGGGCTATGGCTACACCTTC
CASSKDRGYGYTF
>TRBJ1-5|-|TRBV20-1|-
TGCAGTGCTAAGCCCATGGGGGGGGACGGACAGCCCCAGCATTTT
CSAKPMGGDGQPQHF
>TRBJ1-1|-|TRBV7-9|-
TGTGCCAGCAGCTTAGAGGGAACGAACACTGAAGCTTTCTTT
CASSLEGTNTEAFF
>TRBJ1-2|TRBD1|TRBV12-3/TRBV12-4|few
TGTGCCAGCAGTTTCGACAGGGTGGCGTATGGCTACACCTTC
CASSFDRVAYGYTF
>TRBJ2-3|TRBD1|TRBV18|few
TGTGCCAGCTCACCAGTCCAGGGGGCTAAAGATACGCAGTATTTT
CASSPVQGAKDTQYF
>TRBJ2-3|-|TRBV6-5|-
TGTGCCAGCAGTTTTCCGACAACAGATACGCAGTATTTT
CASSFPTTDTQYF
>TRBJ1-4|TRBD1|TRBV30|-
TGTGCCTGGAGGAAAATGGACAGGGGACGGCTGTTTTTT
CAWRKMDRGRLFF
>TRBJ1-2|-|TRBV7-9|-
TGTGCCAGCAGCTTAGATCCCCCCGGAAGCGGCTACACCTTC
CASSLDPPGSGYTF
>TRBJ1-1|-|TRBV20-1|few
TGCAGTGCTAGAAGACAGGCGGGATGGAGGAGCACTGAAGCTTTCTTT
CSARRQAGWRSTEAFF
>TRBJ2-4|-|TRBV11-2|few
TGTGCCAGCAGCTTAGATCGGCGGGTAATGGCCAAAAACATTCAGTACTTC
CASSLDRRVMAKNIQYF
>TRBJ2-2|-|TRBV11-2|many
TGTGCCAGCAGCTTAGATCGGGTCACCGGGGAGCTGTTTTTT
CASSLDRVTGELFF
>TRBJ2-1|-|TRBV12-3/TRBV12-4|few
TGTGCCAGCAGTCTGGCAGGGGCCTCCAATGAGCAGTTCTTC
CASSLAGASNEQFF